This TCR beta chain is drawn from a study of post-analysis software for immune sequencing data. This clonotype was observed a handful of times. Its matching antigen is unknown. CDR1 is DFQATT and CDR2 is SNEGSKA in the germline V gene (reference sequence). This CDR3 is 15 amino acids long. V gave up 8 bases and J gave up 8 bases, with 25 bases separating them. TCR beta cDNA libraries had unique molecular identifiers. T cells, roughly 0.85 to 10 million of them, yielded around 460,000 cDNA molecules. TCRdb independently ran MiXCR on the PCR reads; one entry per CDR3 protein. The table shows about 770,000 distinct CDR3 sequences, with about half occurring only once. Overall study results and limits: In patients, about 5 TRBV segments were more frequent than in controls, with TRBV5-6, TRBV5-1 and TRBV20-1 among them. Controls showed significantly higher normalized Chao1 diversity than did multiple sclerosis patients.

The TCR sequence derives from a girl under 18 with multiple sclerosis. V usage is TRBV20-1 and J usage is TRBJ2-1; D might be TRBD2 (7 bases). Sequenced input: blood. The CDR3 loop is CSSKGGEATWDEQFF. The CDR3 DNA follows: TGCAGTTCCAAGGGGGGGGAGGCCACTTGGGATGAGCAGTTCTTC.